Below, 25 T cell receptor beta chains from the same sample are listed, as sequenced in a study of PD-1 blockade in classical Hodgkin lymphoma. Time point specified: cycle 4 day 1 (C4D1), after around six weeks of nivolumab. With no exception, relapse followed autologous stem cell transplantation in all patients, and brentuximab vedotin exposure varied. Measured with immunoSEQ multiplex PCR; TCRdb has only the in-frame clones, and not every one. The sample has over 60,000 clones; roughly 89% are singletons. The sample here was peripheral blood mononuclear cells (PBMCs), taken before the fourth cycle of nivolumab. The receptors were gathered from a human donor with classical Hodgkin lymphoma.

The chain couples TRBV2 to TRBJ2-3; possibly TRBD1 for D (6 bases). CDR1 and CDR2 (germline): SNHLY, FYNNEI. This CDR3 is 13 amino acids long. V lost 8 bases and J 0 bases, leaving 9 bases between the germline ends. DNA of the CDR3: TGTGCCAGCCCAGGGGCCAGCACAGATACGCAGTATTTT. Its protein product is CASPGASTDTQYF.

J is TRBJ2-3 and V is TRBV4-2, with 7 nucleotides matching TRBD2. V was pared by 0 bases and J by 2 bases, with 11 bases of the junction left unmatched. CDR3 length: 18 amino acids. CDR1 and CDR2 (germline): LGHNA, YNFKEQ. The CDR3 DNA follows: TGTGCCAGCAGCCAAGAAGGGTCCTGGAGCGGGGTCACAGATACGCAGTATTTT. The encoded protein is CASSQEGSWSGVTDTQYF.

The DNA of the CDR3 is TGTGCCAGTACCGCGACAGCTAACTATGGCTACACCTTC. Translated, it gives CASTATANYGYTF. This sequence joins TRBV19 and TRBJ1-2; perhaps TRBD1 as D (5 bases). The V end was cut by 7 bases, the J end by 0 bases, with 9 bases between. This CDR3 has 13 amino acids. Per the germline V gene, CDR1 is LNHDA and CDR2 is SQIVND (reference sequence).

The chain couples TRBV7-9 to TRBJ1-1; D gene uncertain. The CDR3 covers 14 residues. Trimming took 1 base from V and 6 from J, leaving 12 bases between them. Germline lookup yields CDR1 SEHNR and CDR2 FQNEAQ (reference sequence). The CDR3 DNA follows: TGTGCCAGCAGCTTAGGGTCTCAGCGGCCTGAAGCTTTCTTT. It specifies CASSLGSQRPEAFF.

The CDR3 DNA sequence: TGTGCCAGCAGCAAAGGGACAGCCTACAATGAGCAGTTCTTC. It translates to CASSKGTAYNEQFF. V and J are TRBV21-1 and TRBJ2-1; the table's TRBD1 call for D was not verified on the DNA. TRBV21-1 is an annotated pseudogene. There are 14 residues in the CDR3.

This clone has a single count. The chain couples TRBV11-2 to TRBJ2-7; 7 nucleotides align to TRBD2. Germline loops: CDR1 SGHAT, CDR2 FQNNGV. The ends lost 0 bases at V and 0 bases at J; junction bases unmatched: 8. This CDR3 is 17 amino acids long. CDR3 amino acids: CASSLDRERDYSYEQYF. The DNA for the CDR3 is TGTGCCAGCAGCTTAGATCGGGAGCGGGACTACTCCTACGAGCAGTACTTC.

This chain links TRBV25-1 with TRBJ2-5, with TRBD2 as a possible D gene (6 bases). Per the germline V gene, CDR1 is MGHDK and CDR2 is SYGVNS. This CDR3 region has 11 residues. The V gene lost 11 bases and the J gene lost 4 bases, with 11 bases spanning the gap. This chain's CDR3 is CACGVLETQYF. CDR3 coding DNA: TGTGCCTGCGGGGTCTTAGAGACCCAGTACTTC.

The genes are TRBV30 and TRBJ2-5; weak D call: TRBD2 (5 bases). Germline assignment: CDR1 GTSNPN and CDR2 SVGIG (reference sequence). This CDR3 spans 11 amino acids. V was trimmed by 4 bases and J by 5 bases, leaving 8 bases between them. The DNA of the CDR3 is TGTGCCTGGACCCCGGGGGAGACCCAGTACTTC. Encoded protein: CAWTPGETQYF.

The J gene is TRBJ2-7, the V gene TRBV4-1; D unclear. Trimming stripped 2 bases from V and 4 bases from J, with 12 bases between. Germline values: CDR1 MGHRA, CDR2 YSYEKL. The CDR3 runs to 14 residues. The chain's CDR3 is CASSQIGQAYEQYF. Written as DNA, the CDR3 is TGCGCCAGCAGCCAAATTGGGCAGGCATACGAGCAGTACTTC.

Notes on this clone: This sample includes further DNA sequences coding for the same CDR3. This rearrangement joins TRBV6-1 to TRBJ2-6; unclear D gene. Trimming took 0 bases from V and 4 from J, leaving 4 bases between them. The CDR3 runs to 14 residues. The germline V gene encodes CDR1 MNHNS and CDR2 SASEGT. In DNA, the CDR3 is TGTGCCAGCAGTGAAGCGAAGGGGGCCAACGTCCTGACTTTC. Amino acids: CASSEAKGANVLTF.

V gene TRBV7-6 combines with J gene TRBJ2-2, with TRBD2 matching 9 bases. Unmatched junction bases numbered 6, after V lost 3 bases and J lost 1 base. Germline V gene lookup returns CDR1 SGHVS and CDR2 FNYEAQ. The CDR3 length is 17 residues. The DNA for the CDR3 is TGTGCCAGCAGCTTCCTTAGCGGGGGATTGAACACCGGGGAGCTGTTTTTT. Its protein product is CASSFLSGGLNTGELFF.

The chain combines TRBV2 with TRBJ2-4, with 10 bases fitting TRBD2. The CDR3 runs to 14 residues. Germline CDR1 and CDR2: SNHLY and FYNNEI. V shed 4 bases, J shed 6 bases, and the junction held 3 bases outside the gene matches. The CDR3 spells CASSGSGGPNIQYF. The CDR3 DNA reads TGTGCCAGCAGTGGTAGCGGGGGGCCAAACATTCAGTACTTC.

CDR3 DNA: TGTGCCAGCAGCCGAGGGGGCAGGGCAAACTCCTACGAGCAGTACTTC. Amino acid sequence: CASSRGGRANSYEQYF. The rearrangement uses TRBV7-9 and TRBJ2-7, with 7 positions matching TRBD1. V dropped 5 bases and J dropped 0; count of bases not matched to a gene: 10. The germline V gene has CDR1 SEHNR and CDR2 FQNEAQ (reference sequence). This CDR3 comprises 16 residues.

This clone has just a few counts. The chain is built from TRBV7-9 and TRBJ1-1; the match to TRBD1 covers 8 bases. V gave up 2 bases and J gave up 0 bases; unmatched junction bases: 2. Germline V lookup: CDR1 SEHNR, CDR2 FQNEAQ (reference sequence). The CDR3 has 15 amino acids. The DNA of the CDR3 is TGTGCCAGCAGCTTACTGACAGGGGTGAACACTGAAGCTTTCTTT. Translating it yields CASSLLTGVNTEAFF.

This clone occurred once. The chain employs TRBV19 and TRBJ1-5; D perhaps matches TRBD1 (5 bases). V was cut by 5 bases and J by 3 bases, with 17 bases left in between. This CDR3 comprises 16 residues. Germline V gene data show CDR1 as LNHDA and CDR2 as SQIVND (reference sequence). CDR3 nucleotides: TGTGCCAGTAGTCCACACGGGACTGCGAACAATCAGCCCCAGCATTTT. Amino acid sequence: CASSPHGTANNQPQHF.

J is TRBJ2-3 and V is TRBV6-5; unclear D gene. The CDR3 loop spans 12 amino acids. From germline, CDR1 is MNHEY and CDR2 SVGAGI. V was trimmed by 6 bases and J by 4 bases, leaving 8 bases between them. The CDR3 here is CASSRGPDTQYF. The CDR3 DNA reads TGTGCCAGCAGCCGCGGACCAGATACGCAGTATTTT.

In nucleotides, the CDR3 is TGCAGCGTTGAAGCATCACGAGGTGGCCCCCAAGAGACCCAGTACTTC. This gives the protein CSVEASRGGPQETQYF. The V and J genes are TRBV29-1 and TRBJ2-5; D gene uncertain. Germline V gene lookup returns CDR1 SQVTM and CDR2 ANQGSEA. V was shortened by 1 base and J by 1 base, with 16 bases between the two germline ends. The CDR3 length is 16 residues.

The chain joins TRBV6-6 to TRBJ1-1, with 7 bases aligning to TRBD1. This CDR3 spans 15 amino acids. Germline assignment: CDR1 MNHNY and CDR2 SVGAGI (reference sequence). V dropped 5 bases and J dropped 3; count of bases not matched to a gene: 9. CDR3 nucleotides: TGTGCCAGCAGTCTGACGTCCAGGGGGGACACTGAAGCTTTCTTT. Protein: CASSLTSRGDTEAFF.

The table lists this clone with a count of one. This CDR3 is CASSYRGSYEQYF. CDR3 bases: TGTGCCAGCAGTTATCGGGGCTCCTACGAGCAGTACTTC. The chain couples TRBV6-5 to TRBJ2-7, with D perhaps matching TRBD2 (5 bases). V dropped 3 bases and J dropped 0 bases, with 6 bases sitting between them. Germline assignment: CDR1 MNHEY and CDR2 SVGAGI. CDR3 length: 13 residues.

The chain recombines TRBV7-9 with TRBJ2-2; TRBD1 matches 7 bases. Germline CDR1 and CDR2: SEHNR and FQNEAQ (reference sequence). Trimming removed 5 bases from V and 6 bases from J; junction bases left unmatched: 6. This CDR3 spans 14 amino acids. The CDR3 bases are TGTGCCAGCAGCCCTAGGACAGGCCCCGGGGAGCTGTTTTTT. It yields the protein CASSPRTGPGELFF.

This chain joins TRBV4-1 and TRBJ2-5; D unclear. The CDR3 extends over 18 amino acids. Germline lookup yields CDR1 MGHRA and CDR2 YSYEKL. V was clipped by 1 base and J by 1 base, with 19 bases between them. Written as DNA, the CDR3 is TGCGCCAGCAGCCAAGGCTCTAGTGGGAATACGGGCCAAGAGACCCAGTACTTC. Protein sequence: CASSQGSSGNTGQETQYF.

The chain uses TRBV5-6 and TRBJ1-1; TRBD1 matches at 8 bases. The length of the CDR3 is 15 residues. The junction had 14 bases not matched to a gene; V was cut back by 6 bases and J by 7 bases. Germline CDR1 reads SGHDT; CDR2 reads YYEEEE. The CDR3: CASNSGTGLSGEAFF. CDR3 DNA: TGTGCCAGCAATTCCGGGACAGGACTTTCTGGTGAAGCTTTCTTT.

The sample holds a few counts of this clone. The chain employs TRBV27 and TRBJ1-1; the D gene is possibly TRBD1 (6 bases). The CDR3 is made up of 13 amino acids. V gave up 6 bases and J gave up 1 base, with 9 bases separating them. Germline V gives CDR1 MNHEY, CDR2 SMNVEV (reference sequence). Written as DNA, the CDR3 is TGTGCCAGCAGGCGGACAGAGAACACTGAAGCTTTCTTT. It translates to CASRRTENTEAFF.

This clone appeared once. The CDR3 loop is CASSFDRGNYEQYF. As DNA, the CDR3 is TGTGCCAGCAGTTTCGACAGGGGTAACTACGAGCAGTACTTC. V gene TRBV7-9 combines with J gene TRBJ2-7, with 8 bases matching TRBD1. The CDR3 totals 14 residues. Looked up from germline, CDR1 is SEHNR and CDR2 is FQNEAQ (reference sequence). V was clipped by 6 bases and J by 3 bases; unmatched bases: 7. The whole variable domain, remainder taken from reference TRBV7-9 and TRBJ2-7, is DTGVSQNPRHKITKRGQNVTFRCDPISEHNRLYWYRQTLGQGPEFLTYFQNEAQLEKSRLLSDRFSAERPKGSFSTLEIQRTEQGDSAMYLCASSFDRGNYEQYFGPGTRLTVT.

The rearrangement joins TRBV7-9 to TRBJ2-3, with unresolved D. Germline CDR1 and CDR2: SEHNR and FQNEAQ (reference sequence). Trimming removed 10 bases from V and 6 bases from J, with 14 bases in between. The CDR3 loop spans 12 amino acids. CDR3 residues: CATQWGYDTQYF. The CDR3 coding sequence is TGTGCCACCCAATGGGGTTACGATACGCAGTATTTT.